This TCR beta chain is drawn from a study of blood T cell repertoires in COVID-19. Across the whole study: Nucleic acid was either cDNA or gDNA, and it came from T cells, B-cell-depleted T cells, or PBMCs.

Germline CDR1 and CDR2: LNHNV and YYDKDF (reference sequence). This CDR3 is built from 16 residues. The V end lost 0 bases, the J end lost 0 bases, and 9 bases lay between the germline ends. Original processing methods: Amplification from reference gene primers served as the basis for estimated nucleated cell counts. The data were produced by immunoSEQ multiplex PCR, yet TCRdb's version contains in-frame clones alone and is incomplete. V, J and clone size reflect that table, while D and trimming were determined from the DNA. This repertoire shows about 260,000 clones, 75% to 90% found once; its top ten account for around 0.85%. Clinical history reported by participants formed the basis on which cohorts were assigned. During the 2 weeks before they entered the study, exposed participants had met someone with a PCR-confirmed or clinician-diagnosed COVID-19 case.

This sequence originates from a man in his fifties who had been exposed to COVID-19. This chain links TRBV15 with TRBJ1-3, with D uncertain. The sequencing input was PBMCs or T cells enriched from blood (not recorded which). CDR3 nucleotides: TGTGCCACCAGCAGAGATCGGGAGACCTCTGGAAACACCATATATTTT. Encoded protein: CATSRDRETSGNTIYF.